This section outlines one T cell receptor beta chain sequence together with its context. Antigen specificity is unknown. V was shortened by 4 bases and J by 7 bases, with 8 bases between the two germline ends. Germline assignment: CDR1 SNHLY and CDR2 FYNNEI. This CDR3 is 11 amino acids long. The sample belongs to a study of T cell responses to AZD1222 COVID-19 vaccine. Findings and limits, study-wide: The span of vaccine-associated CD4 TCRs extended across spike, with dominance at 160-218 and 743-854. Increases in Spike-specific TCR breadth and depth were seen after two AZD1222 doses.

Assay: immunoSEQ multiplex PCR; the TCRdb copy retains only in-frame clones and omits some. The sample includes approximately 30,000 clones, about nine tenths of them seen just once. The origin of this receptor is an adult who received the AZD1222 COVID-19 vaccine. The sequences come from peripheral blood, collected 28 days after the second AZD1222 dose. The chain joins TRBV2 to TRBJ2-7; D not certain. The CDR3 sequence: CASSVGLEQYF. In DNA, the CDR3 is TGTGCCAGCAGTGTAGGGTTAGAGCAGTACTTC.